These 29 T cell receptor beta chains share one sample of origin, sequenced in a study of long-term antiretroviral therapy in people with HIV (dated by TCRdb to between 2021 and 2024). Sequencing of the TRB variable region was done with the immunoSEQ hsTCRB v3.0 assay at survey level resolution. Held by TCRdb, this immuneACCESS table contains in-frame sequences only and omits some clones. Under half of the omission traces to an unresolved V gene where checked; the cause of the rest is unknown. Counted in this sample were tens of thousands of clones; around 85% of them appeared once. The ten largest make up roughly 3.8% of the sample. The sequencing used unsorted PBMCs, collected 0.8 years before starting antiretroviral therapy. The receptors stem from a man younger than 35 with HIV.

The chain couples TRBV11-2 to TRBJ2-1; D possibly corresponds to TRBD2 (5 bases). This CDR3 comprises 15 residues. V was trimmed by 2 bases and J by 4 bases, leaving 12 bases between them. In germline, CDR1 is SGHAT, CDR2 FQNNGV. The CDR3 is CASSLIRGDYNEQFF. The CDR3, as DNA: TGTGCCAGCAGCTTAATCCGGGGAGATTACAATGAGCAGTTCTTC. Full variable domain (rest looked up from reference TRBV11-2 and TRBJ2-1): EAGVAQSPRYKIIEKRQSVAFWCNPISGHATLYWYQQILGQGPKLLIQFQNNGVVDDSQLPKDRFSAERLKGVDSTLKIQPAKLEDSAVYLCASSLIRGDYNEQFFGPGTRLTVL.

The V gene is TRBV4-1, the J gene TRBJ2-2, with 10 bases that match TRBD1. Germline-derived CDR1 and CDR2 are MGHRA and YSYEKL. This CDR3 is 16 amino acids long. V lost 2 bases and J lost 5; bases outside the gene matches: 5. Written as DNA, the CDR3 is TGCGCCAGCAGCCAACCGGGACAGGGGAGGACCGGGGAGCTGTTTTTT. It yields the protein CASSQPGQGRTGELFF.

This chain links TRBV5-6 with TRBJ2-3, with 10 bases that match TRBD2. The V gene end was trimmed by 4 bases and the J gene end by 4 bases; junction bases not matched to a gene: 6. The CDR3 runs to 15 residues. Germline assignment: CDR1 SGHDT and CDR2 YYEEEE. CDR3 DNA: TGTGCCAGCAGCCCTAGCGGGAGTCCGCCAGATACGCAGTATTTT. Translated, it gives CASSPSGSPPDTQYF. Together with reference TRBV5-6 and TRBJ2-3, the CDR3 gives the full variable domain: DAGVTQSPTHLIKTRGQQVTLRCSPKSGHDTVSWYQQALGQGPQFIFQYYEEEERQRGNFPDRFSGHQFPNYSSELNVNALLLGDSALYLCASSPSGSPPDTQYFGPGTRLTVL.

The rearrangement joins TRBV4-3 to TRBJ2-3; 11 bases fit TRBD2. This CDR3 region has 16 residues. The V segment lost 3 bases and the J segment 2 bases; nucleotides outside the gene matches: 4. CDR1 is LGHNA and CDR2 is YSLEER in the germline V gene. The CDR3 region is CASSQLTSGDTDTQYF. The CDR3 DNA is TGCGCCAGCAGCCAGCTGACTAGCGGGGACACAGATACGCAGTATTTT.

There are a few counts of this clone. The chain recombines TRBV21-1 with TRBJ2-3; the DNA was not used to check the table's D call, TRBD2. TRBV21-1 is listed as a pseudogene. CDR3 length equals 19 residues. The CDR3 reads CASSKGEAPGLAGTDTQYF. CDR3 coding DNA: TGTGCCAGCAGCAAAGGGGAAGCTCCGGGACTAGCGGGAACAGATACGCAGTATTTT.

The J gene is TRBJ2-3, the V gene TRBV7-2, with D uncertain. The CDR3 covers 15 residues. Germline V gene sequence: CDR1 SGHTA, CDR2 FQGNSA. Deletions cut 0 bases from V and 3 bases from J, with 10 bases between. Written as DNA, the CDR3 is TGTGCCAGCAGCTTAGCGGCCAGCCTAACAGATACGCAGTATTTT. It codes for CASSLAASLTDTQYF.

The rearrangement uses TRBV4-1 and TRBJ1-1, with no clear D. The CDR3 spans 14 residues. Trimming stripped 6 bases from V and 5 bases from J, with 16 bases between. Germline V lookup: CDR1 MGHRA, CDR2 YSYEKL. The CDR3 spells CASSWTEEGTEAFF. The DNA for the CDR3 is TGCGCCAGCAGTTGGACCGAAGAAGGAACTGAAGCTTTCTTT.

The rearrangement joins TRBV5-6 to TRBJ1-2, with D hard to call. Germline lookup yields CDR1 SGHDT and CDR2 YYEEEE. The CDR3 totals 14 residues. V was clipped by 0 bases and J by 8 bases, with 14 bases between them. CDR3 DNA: TGTGCCAGCAGCTTGGCGGGCCGCCGTTGGGGCTACACCTTC. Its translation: CASSLAGRRWGYTF.

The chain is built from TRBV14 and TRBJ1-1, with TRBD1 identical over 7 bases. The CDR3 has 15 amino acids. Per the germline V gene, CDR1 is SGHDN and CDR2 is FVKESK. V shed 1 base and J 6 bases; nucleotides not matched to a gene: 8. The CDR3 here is CASSQVGTAGAEAFF. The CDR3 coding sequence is TGTGCCAGCAGCCAAGTCGGGACAGCTGGAGCTGAAGCTTTCTTT. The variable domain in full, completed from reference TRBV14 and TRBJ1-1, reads EAGVTQFPSHSVIEKGQTVTLRCDPISGHDNLYWYRRVMGKEIKFLLHFVKESKQDESGMPNNRFLAERTGGTYSTLKVQPAELEDSGVYFCASSQVGTAGAEAFFGQGTRLTVV.

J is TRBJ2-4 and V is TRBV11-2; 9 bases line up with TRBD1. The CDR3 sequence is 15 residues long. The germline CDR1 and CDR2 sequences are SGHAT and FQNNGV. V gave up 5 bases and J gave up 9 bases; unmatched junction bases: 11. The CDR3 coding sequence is TGTGCCAGCAGCCCACAGGGGGCAAGGGGAAGCATTCAGTACTTC. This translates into CASSPQGARGSIQYF.

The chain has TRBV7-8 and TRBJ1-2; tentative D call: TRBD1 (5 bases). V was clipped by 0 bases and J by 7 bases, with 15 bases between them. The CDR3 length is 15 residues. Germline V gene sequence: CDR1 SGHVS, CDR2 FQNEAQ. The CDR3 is CASSLAHQGPGGYTF. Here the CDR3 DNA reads TGTGCCAGCAGCTTAGCCCACCAGGGACCAGGTGGCTACACCTTC. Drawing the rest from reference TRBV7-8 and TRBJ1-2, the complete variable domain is GAGVSQSPRYKVAKRGQDVALRCDPISGHVSLFWYQQALGQGPEFLTYFQNEAQLDKSGLPSDRFFAERPEGSVSTLKIQRTQQEDSAVYLCASSLAHQGPGGYTFGSGTRLTVV.

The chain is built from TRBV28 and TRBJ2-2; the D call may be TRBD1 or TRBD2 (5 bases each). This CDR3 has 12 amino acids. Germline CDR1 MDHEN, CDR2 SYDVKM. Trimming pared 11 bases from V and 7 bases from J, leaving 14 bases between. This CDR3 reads CAGRGVGGELFF. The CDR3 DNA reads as TGTGCCGGTAGAGGGGTAGGCGGGGAGCTGTTTTTT.

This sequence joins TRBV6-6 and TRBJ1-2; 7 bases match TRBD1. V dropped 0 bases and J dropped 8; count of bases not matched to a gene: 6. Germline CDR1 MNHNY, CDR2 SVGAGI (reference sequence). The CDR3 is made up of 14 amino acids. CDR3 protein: CASSYSIGGVGYTF. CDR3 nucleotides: TGTGCCAGCAGTTACTCGATAGGGGGCGTAGGCTACACCTTC.

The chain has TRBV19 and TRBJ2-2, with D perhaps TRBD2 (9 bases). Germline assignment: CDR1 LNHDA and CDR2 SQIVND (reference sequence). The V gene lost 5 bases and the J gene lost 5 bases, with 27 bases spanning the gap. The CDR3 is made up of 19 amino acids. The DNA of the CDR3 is TGTGCCAGTAGTGAAGGACAGGGAGAGCGACTAGCGGTAACCGGGGAGCTGTTTTTT. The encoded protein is CASSEGQGERLAVTGELFF.

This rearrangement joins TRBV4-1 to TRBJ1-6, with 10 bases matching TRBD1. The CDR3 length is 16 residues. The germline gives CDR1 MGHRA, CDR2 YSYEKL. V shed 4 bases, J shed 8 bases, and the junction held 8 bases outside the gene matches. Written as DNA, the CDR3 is TGCGCCAGCAGCCTCACCCCGGGACAGGGGTATTCACCCCTCCACTTT. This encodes CASSLTPGQGYSPLHF.

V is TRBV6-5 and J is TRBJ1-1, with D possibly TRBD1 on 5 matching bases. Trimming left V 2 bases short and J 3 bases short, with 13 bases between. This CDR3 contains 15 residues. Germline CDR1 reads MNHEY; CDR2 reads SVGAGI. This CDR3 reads CASSYGTGPYTEAFF. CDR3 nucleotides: TGTGCCAGCAGTTACGGCACGGGACCTTACACTGAAGCTTTCTTT.

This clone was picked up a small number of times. CDR3 nucleotide sequence: TGCAGCGTTGGGAGAGCCTATGGCTACACCTTC. This encodes CSVGRAYGYTF. This chain connects TRBV29-1 to TRBJ1-2; D is undetermined. The CDR3 runs 11 residues. The germline V gene has CDR1 SQVTM and CDR2 ANQGSEA. Trimming pared 4 bases from V and 4 bases from J, leaving 7 bases between.

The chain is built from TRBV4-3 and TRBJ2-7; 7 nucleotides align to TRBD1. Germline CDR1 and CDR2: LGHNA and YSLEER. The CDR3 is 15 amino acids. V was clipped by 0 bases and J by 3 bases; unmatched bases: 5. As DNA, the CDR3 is TGCGCCAGCAGCCAAGATATAGGGACAGTCTACGAGCAGTACTTC. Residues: CASSQDIGTVYEQYF.

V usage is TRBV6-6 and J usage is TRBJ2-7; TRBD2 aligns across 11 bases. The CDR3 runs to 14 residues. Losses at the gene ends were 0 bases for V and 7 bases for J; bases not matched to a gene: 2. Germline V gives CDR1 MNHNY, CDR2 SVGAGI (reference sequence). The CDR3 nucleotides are TGTGCCAGCAGTTACTCACTAGCGGGAGAAGAGCAGTACTTC. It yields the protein CASSYSLAGEEQYF.

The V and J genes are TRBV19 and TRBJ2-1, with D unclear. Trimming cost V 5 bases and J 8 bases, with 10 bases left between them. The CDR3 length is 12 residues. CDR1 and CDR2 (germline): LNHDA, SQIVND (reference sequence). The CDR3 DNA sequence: TGTGCCAGTAGTGCCTGGGTGGATGAGCAGTTCTTC. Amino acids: CASSAWVDEQFF.

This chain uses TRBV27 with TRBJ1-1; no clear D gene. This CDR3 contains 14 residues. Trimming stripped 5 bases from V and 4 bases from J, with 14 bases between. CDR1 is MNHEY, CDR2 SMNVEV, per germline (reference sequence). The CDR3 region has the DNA TGTGCCAGCAGTAAATACGAGGTCCCCACTGAAGCTTTCTTT. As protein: CASSKYEVPTEAFF.

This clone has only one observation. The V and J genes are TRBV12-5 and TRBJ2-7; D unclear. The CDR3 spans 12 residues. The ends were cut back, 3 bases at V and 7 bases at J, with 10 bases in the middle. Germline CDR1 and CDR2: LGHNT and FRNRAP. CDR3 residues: CASGFPLREQYF. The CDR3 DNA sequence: TGTGCTAGTGGTTTCCCCCTTCGGGAGCAGTACTTC.

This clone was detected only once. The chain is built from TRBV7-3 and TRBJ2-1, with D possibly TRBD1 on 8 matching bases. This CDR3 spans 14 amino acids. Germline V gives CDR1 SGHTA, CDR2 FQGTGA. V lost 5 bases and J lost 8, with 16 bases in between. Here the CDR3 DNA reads TGTGCCAGCAGCCAACAGGGGGGGTCGGATGAGCAGTTCTTC. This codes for CASSQQGGSDEQFF.

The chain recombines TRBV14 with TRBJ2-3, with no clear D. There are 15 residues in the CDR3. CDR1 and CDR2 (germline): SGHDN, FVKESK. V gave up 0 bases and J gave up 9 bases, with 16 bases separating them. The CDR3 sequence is CASSQESTALGTQYF. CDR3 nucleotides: TGTGCCAGCAGCCAAGAGTCCACGGCTCTGGGGACGCAGTATTTT.

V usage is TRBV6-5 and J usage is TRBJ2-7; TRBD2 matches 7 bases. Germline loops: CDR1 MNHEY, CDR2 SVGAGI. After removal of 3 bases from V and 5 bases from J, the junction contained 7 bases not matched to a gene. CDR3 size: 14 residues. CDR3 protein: CASSYFLGGNEQYF. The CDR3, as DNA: TGTGCCAGCAGTTATTTCCTGGGGGGGAACGAGCAGTACTTC.

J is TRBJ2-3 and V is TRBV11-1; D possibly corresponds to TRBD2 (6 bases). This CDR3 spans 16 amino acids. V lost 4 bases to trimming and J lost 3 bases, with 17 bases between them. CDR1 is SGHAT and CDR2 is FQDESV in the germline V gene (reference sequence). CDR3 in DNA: TGTGCCAGCAGCTCCGGGTCAACTCGGGGGACAGATACGCAGTATTTT. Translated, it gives CASSSGSTRGTDTQYF.

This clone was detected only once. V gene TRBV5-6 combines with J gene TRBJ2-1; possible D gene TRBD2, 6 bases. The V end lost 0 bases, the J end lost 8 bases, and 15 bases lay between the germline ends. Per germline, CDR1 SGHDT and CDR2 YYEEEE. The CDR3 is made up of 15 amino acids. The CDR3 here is CASSLEAGTGDEQFF. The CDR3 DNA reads TGTGCCAGCAGCTTGGAAGCAGGGACGGGGGATGAGCAGTTCTTC. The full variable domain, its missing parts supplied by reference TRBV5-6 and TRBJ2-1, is DAGVTQSPTHLIKTRGQQVTLRCSPKSGHDTVSWYQQALGQGPQFIFQYYEEEERQRGNFPDRFSGHQFPNYSSELNVNALLLGDSALYLCASSLEAGTGDEQFFGPGTRLTVL.

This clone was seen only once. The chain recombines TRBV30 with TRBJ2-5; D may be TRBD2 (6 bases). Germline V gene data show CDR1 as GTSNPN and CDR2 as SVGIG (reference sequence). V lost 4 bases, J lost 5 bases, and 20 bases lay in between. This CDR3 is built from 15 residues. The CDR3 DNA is TGTGCCTGGATGGGGGGTAACGCACGTTTGGAGACCCAGTACTTC. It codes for CAWMGGNARLETQYF.

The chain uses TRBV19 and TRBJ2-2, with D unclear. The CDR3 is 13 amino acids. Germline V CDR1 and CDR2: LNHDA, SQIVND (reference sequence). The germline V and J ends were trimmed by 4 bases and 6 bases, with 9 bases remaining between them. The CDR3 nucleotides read TGTGCCAGTAGTAATGCCCGGCCCGGGGAGCTGTTTTTT. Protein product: CASSNARPGELFF.